This T cell receptor beta chain was profiled in a study of blood T cell repertoires in COVID-19. Background on the study: Samples came from the United States, Italy and Spain, spanning acute and convalescent COVID-19. PBMCs, B-cell-depleted T cells, or T cells were the source of the cDNA or gDNA that made up the material.

The CDR3 consists of 15 residues. Trimming took 0 bases from V and 4 from J, leaving 10 bases between them. The germline V gene encodes CDR1 SGHAT and CDR2 FQNNGV. Original methodology: Using reference gene primer amplification, nucleated cell counts were estimated. Some clones are missing from TCRdb's copy, which holds only in-frame ones; the method was immunoSEQ multiplex PCR. That table supplies the V and J calls and clone size; D and trimming were determined from the DNA. The table lists 120,000 or so clones, around 82% of them singletons, with around 5.6% in the top ten. The TCR comes from an elderly man with active or convalescent COVID-19. The material sequenced was peripheral blood. This chain joins TRBV11-2 and TRBJ2-1, with D maybe TRBD1 (6 bases). The CDR3 region is CASSLDVTGYNEQFF. CDR3 nucleotide sequence: TGTGCCAGCAGCTTAGATGTAACAGGGTACAATGAGCAGTTCTTC.